This TCR beta chain was sequenced for a study of blood T cell repertoires in COVID-19. Overall study context: Both acute and convalescent COVID-19 samples were obtained from the United States, Italy and Spain. T cells, B-cell-depleted T cells, or PBMCs provided the cDNA or gDNA that served as material.

How the authors handled the data: Estimation of nucleated cell counts was performed using reference gene primer amplification. The protocol was immunoSEQ multiplex PCR, while the TCRdb copy is restricted to in-frame clones and leaves out a portion. V and J calls and clone size are given by that table; D and trimming were obtained from the DNA. The table has about 410,000 clones, about 88% seen once; the top ten hold less than 2%. V was cut by 11 bases and J by 5 bases, with 9 bases left in between. The germline V gene encodes CDR1 MDHEN and CDR2 SYDVKM. The CDR3 length is 11 residues. Enrollment of patients from Seattle took place during active infection, with longitudinal follow-up.

The genes are TRBV28 and TRBJ1-4; D perhaps matches TRBD1 (5 bases). This clonotype originated in a woman in her thirties or forties with COVID-19, enrolled during active disease. The specimen sequenced was peripheral blood. The CDR3 is CAGGVNEKLFF. The CDR3 coding sequence is TGTGCCGGGGGGGTAAATGAAAAACTGTTTTTT.